The rows below give T cell receptor beta chains drawn from one sample of a study of shared clonotypes between healthy human individuals. The data were produced by immunoSEQ multiplex PCR, yet TCRdb's version contains in-frame clones alone and is incomplete. Of about 360,000 clones in the sample, roughly 70% were seen once. The specimen sequenced was memory CD4+ T cells sorted from blood. The receptors shown here come from a man younger than 40 in good health. The CDR3 runs from the conserved cysteine through the conserved F or W. Each record gives: J gene, V gene, CDR3 length, D gene, clone size, CDR3 DNA, CDR3 protein. A D gene is named only where the DNA matches it firmly. Clone size appears in some rows only: once, few, many, or a class for an expanded clone.

>TRBJ2-7|TRBV5-8|16|TRBD1|NA
TGTGCCAGCAGCGTATCGACAGGGATTAGGACCTACGAGCAGTACTTC
CASSVSTGIRTYEQYF
>TRBJ2-5|TRBV28|15|NA|NA
TGTGCCAGCAGCATTTTCCGGGAAAGACAAGAGACCCAGTACTTC
CASSIFRERQETQYF
>TRBJ2-3|TRBV30|13|NA|once
TGTGCCTCAACCTCCGGGACGGCGGATACGCAGTATTTT
CASTSGTADTQYF
>TRBJ1-2|TRBV6-6|15|TRBD1|many
TGTGCCAGCAGTTACTATGCCGGGACAGGCTATGGCTACACCTTC
CASSYYAGTGYGYTF
>TRBJ1-1|TRBV4-3|14|TRBD1|few
TGCGCCAGCAGCCAAGTGGCAGGGGGCACCCAAGCTTTCTTT
CASSQVAGGTQAFF
>TRBJ2-6|TRBV10-3|15|NA|NA
TGTGCCATCAGTGAGCGGGGGCTTGGGGCCAACGTCCTGACTTTC
CAISERGLGANVLTF
>TRBJ2-7|TRBV28|14|TRBD1|NA
TGTGCCAGCAGTTCCCGGGACAGGGACTACGAGCAGTACTTC
CASSSRDRDYEQYF
>TRBJ2-1|TRBV6-1|18|TRBD2|many
TGTGCCAGCAGTGAAGTTGGAGGGACTAGCGGGAGGGAAAATGAGCAGTTCTTC
CASSEVGGTSGRENEQFF
>TRBJ1-2|TRBV7-9|14|NA|many
TGTGCCAGCAGCTTAGCGGCAGCGCACAGTGGCTACACCTTC
CASSLAAAHSGYTF
>TRBJ2-3|TRBV28|16|NA|NA
TGTGCCAGCAGTCCCCCGGGACACCTCATCACAGATACGCAGTATTTT
CASSPPGHLITDTQYF
>TRBJ2-1|TRBV7-6|16|TRBD2|once
TGTGCCAGCAGCATCTACAGCGGGAGTCGAGTATATGAGCAGTTCTTC
CASSIYSGSRVYEQFF
>TRBJ2-7|TRBV5-5|15|TRBD1|many
TGTGCCAGCAGCCAAAGTGAGGACAGGGGCTACGAGCAGTACTTC
CASSQSEDRGYEQYF
>TRBJ2-7|TRBV5-4|13|NA|few
TGTGCCAGCAGCTTGGTGCGGGACAGCGAGCAGTACTTC
CASSLVRDSEQYF
>TRBJ2-2|TRBV19|11|NA|NA
TGTGCCAGTAGAAACACCGGGGAGCTGTTTTTT
CASRNTGELFF